The T cell receptor beta chain under discussion was sequenced for a study of T cells in Graves' hyperthyroidism and ophthalmopathy. Study-wide results and limits: The majority of expanded thyroid clonotypes above 0.001 also appeared in blood.

Many counts were recorded for this clonotype. Its antigen is as yet unknown. Uncontrolled infections, other autoimmune diseases, pregnancy or lactation led to exclusion of patients. On the basis of clinical symptoms, serum thyroxine and TRAb, thyroid ultrasound and orbital computed tomography, diagnoses were made. From RNA transcripts, TCR beta CDR3 regions were amplified. RT-PCR in the first round (using the HTBI primer set) targeted the TCR CDR3. TCRdb used MiXCR to reprocess the multiplex PCR reads, holding one entry per CDR3 protein. The sample records approximately 600,000 distinct CDR3 sequences, around 16% being singletons. The source of this sequence is a woman in her twenties or thirties with Graves' hyperthyroidism. Source material: blood.

The CDR3 reads CASSYGEEQFF. The CDR3 DNA follows: TGTGCCAGCAGTTACGGCGAAGAGCAGTTCTTC. The V call is TRBV6-2 or TRBV6-3, the J call TRBJ2-1; D unresolved. This CDR3 has 11 residues. The V end lost 2 bases, the J end lost 10 bases, and 6 bases lay between the germline ends. Germline assignment: CDR1 MNHEY and CDR2 SVGEGT.